The 22 T cell receptor beta chains reported below all come from one sample, sequenced in a study of blood T cell repertoires in COVID-19. Sequenced by immunoSEQ multiplex PCR; TCRdb stores in-frame clones only, minus some. The sample includes 150,000 to 200,000 clones, around 80% of them seen just once. The source material was PBMCs or T cells enriched from blood (not recorded which). Receptor source: a man over 45 who had recovered from COVID-19.

V is TRBV5-1 and J is TRBJ2-3, with TRBD2 as a possible D gene (6 bases). The CDR3 contains 14 residues. V was clipped by 3 bases and J by 0 bases, with 8 bases between them. Germline lookup yields CDR1 SGHRS and CDR2 YFSETQ. The CDR3, as DNA: TGCGCCAGCAGCTGGAGGGCAAGCACAGATACGCAGTATTTT. Protein product: CASSWRASTDTQYF.

The chain combines TRBV7-9 with TRBJ2-5; 9 bases map to TRBD2. Trimming removed 2 bases from V and 2 bases from J; junction bases left unmatched: 3. Germline lookup yields CDR1 SEHNR and CDR2 FQNEAQ (reference sequence). The CDR3 has 15 residues. CDR3 coding DNA: TGTGCCAGCAGCTTACCTAGCGGGGCTCAAGAGACCCAGTACTTC. Its protein product is CASSLPSGAQETQYF.

The V and J genes are TRBV4-1 and TRBJ1-4, with a weak D call TRBD1 (6 bases). Germline assignment: CDR1 MGHRA and CDR2 YSYEKL. Trimming took 4 bases from V and 7 from J, leaving 16 bases between them. This CDR3 comprises 15 residues. The CDR3 bases are TGCGCCAGCAGCCGATCGACAGGCCTCGGTGAAAAACTGTTTTTT. Protein sequence: CASSRSTGLGEKLFF.

V and J are TRBV19 and TRBJ2-7; D gene uncertain. The germline CDR1 and CDR2 sequences are LNHDA and SQIVND (reference sequence). The CDR3 contains 13 residues. Trimming shortened V by 7 bases and J by 2 bases, and 12 bases separated the two germline ends. The CDR3 region is CASNLTSTYEQYF. The CDR3 region has the DNA TGTGCCAGTAATCTAACCTCGACCTACGAGCAGTACTTC.

The chain has TRBV3-1 (or the pseudogene TRBV3-2) and TRBJ1-6; possible D gene TRBD1, 5 bases. CDR3 length: 14 amino acids. V lost 2 bases to trimming and J lost 6 bases, with 8 bases between them. Germline lookup yields CDR1 LGHDT and CDR2 YNNKEL (reference sequence). CDR3 sequence reads: CASSQLQGNSPLHF. The CDR3, as DNA: TGTGCCAGCAGCCAACTCCAGGGTAATTCACCCCTCCACTTT.

This clone has just a few counts. The chain recombines TRBV6-4 with TRBJ2-2, with TRBD2 matching 7 bases. This CDR3 has 14 residues. From germline, CDR1 is MRHNA and CDR2 SNTAGT. The V gene end was trimmed by 6 bases and the J gene end by 1 base; junction bases not matched to a gene: 2. Here the CDR3 DNA reads TGTGCCAGCAGCGGCGGGGGGAACACCGGGGAGCTGTTTTTT. Protein: CASSGGGNTGELFF.

The genes are TRBV6-2 or TRBV6-3 and TRBJ2-1; no clear D gene. V dropped 2 bases and J dropped 5 bases, with 10 bases sitting between them. CDR1 and CDR2 from the germline V gene are MNHEY and SVGEGT. The CDR3 extends over 14 amino acids. DNA for the CDR3: TGTGCCAGCAGTTACGAGCTGGAGAACAATGAGCAGTTCTTC. Translated, it gives CASSYELENNEQFF.

V gene TRBV19 combines with J gene TRBJ1-6; tentative D call: TRBD1 (6 bases). Germline CDR1 LNHDA, CDR2 SQIVND (reference sequence). CDR3 length equals 17 residues. Between the trimmed V and J ends, which lost 6 bases and 4 bases, there was a span of 19 bases. This CDR3 reads CASSRGQPHYYNSPLHF. CDR3 bases: TGTGCCAGTAGCCGAGGACAGCCACACTATTATAATTCACCCCTCCACTTT.

J is TRBJ1-5 and V is TRBV7-9; D might be TRBD1 (5 bases). The V and J ends lost 1 base and 2 bases respectively, with 9 bases between them. In germline, CDR1 is SEHNR, CDR2 FQNEAQ (reference sequence). The CDR3 has 15 amino acids. The CDR3 region has the DNA TGTGCCAGCAGCTTAGACGGGGGAGGCAATCAGCCCCAGCATTTT. Protein product: CASSLDGGGNQPQHF. The full variable domain, its missing parts supplied by reference TRBV7-9 and TRBJ1-5, is DTGVSQNPRHKITKRGQNVTFRCDPISEHNRLYWYRQTLGQGPEFLTYFQNEAQLEKSRLLSDRFSAERPKGSFSTLEIQRTEQGDSAMYLCASSLDGGGNQPQHFGDGTRLSIL.

V usage is TRBV6-5 and J usage is TRBJ1-5; 8 nucleotides align to TRBD1. The CDR3 is 14 residues long. Germline V CDR1 and CDR2: MNHEY, SVGAGI. Losses at the gene ends were 7 bases for V and 4 bases for J; bases not matched to a gene: 6. This CDR3 reads CASTGTGQNQPQHF. DNA for the CDR3: TGTGCCAGCACCGGGACAGGCCAAAATCAGCCCCAGCATTTT.

This clone was counted once. The chain couples TRBV5-1 to TRBJ1-3; 11 bases align to TRBD1. The CDR3 is 16 amino acids. CDR1 is SGHRS and CDR2 is YFSETQ in the germline V gene. The junction had 3 bases not matched to a gene; V was cut back by 3 bases and J by 1 base. CDR3 region: CASSSGDRGSGNTIYF. The DNA of the CDR3 is TGCGCCAGCAGCTCGGGGGACAGGGGGTCTGGAAACACCATATATTTT. Full variable domain (rest looked up from reference TRBV5-1 and TRBJ1-3): KAGVTQTPRYLIKTRGQQVTLSCSPISGHRSVSWYQQTPGQGLQFLFEYFSETQRNKGNFPGRFSGRQFSNSRSEMNVSTLELGDSALYLCASSSGDRGSGNTIYFGEGSWLTVV.

This clone was recorded once. The chain joins TRBV18 to TRBJ1-1; 9 bases map to TRBD1. The CDR3 runs 16 residues. V trimming: 1 base; J trimming: 1 base; junction bases outside the gene matches: 4. Germline CDR1 reads KGHSH; CDR2 reads LQKENI. The CDR3 protein is CASSPQQGAENTEAFF. CDR3 nucleotide sequence: TGTGCCAGCTCACCACAACAGGGGGCGGAGAACACTGAAGCTTTCTTT.

The CDR3 DNA reads as TGCGCCAGCAGCCAAGATCTGGGCGGGGGGGTCGCAGATACGCAGTATTTT. As protein: CASSQDLGGGVADTQYF. J is TRBJ2-3 and V is TRBV4-3, with 9 nucleotides matching TRBD2. With V trimmed by 0 bases and J by 4 bases, 8 bases remained unmatched. This CDR3 has 17 residues. CDR1 LGHNA and CDR2 YSLEER come from the germline V gene.

The genes are TRBV5-1 and TRBJ2-2; 9 bases line up with TRBD2. The CDR3 runs 16 residues. Per the germline V gene, CDR1 is SGHRS and CDR2 is YFSETQ. V was pared by 5 bases and J by 5 bases, with 10 bases of the junction left unmatched. CDR3 region: CASSELAGTGTGELFF. The CDR3 DNA reads as TGCGCCAGCAGTGAGCTAGCGGGGACCGGAACCGGGGAGCTGTTTTTT.

This clone was picked up a small number of times. The chain joins TRBV4-1 to TRBJ2-1, with 7 bases aligning to TRBD2. After removal of 1 base from V and 3 bases from J, the junction contained 9 bases not matched to a gene. The CDR3 extends over 17 amino acids. CDR1 is MGHRA and CDR2 is YSYEKL in the germline V gene. CDR3 in DNA: TGCGCCAGCAGCCAAGTTGCGGGGGACTCCTTCTACAATGAGCAGTTCTTC. Protein product: CASSQVAGDSFYNEQFF.

The chain joins TRBV27 to TRBJ1-6, with 9 nucleotides matching TRBD1. The V segment lost 4 bases and the J segment 7 bases; nucleotides outside the gene matches: 8. Germline V gene sequence: CDR1 MNHEY, CDR2 SMNVEV (reference sequence). This CDR3 spans 16 amino acids. CDR3 in DNA: TGTGCCAGCAGTTCGTACCCCGGACAGGGGAATTCACCCCTCCACTTT. Amino acids: CASSSYPGQGNSPLHF.

The gene calls are TRBV2 and TRBJ1-6, with TRBD1 matching over 7 bases. The J segment lost 7 bases and the V segment lost 6 bases, leaving 6 bases of the junction unmatched. Germline CDR1 reads SNHLY; CDR2 reads FYNNEI. The CDR3 spans 14 residues. The DNA of the CDR3 is TGTGCCAGCAGGACAGGGAGTGCGAATTCACCCCTCCACTTT. It translates to CASRTGSANSPLHF.

The CDR3 spells CASTSYIPSSGNTIYF. CDR3 nucleotide sequence: TGTGCCAGCACAAGCTACATTCCTAGCTCTGGAAACACCATATATTTT. The rearrangement links TRBV28 to TRBJ1-3; D is uncertain. The V gene's germline CDR1 is MDHEN and CDR2 SYDVKM. The CDR3 sequence is 16 residues long. With 7 bases removed from V and 0 bases from J, the gap between germline ends came to 16 bases.

The chain uses TRBV18 and TRBJ2-1; 9 bases agree with TRBD2. CDR1 and CDR2 from the germline V gene are KGHSH and LQKENI. This CDR3 is 16 amino acids long. Trimming cost V 3 bases and J 5 bases; bases outside gene matches: 8. CDR3 sequence reads: CASSPSLGGGDNEQFF. CDR3 DNA: TGTGCCAGCTCACCGAGCCTCGGCGGGGGGGACAATGAGCAGTTCTTC. The full variable domain, with the rest looked up from reference TRBV18 and TRBJ2-1, is NAGVMQNPRHLVRRRGQEARLRCSPMKGHSHVYWYRQLPEEGLKFMVYLQKENIIDESGMPKERFSAEFPKEGPSILRIQQVVRGDSAAYFCASSPSLGGGDNEQFFGPGTRLTVL.

This clone showed up just once. This sequence joins TRBV7-8 and TRBJ2-7, with TRBD1 matching 7 bases. CDR3 length: 15 residues. J gave up 0 bases and V 5 bases, and 7 bases lay outside the gene matches. Per the germline V gene, CDR1 is SGHVS and CDR2 is FQNEAQ. For the CDR3, the DNA is TGTGCCAGCAGCCAGGCGACAGGGCGCTCCTACGAGCAGTACTTC. Amino acids: CASSQATGRSYEQYF.

The chain couples TRBV5-1 to TRBJ1-1; possible D gene TRBD1, 6 bases. CDR1 and CDR2 (germline): SGHRS, YFSETQ. This CDR3 contains 13 residues. V lost 0 bases and J 9 bases, leaving 12 bases between the germline ends. The DNA of the CDR3 is TGCGCCAGCAGCTTGGATGTACAGGGACAAGCTTTCTTT. Translating it yields CASSLDVQGQAFF.

The chain uses TRBV5-1 and TRBJ2-3, with D perhaps matching TRBD2 (7 bases). This CDR3 region has 14 residues. The V gene lost 5 bases and the J gene lost 2 bases, with 12 bases spanning the gap. Germline values: CDR1 SGHRS, CDR2 YFSETQ. The CDR3 is CASSRGASTDTQYF. CDR3 in DNA: TGCGCCAGCAGTCGGGGGGCCTCCACAGATACGCAGTATTTT.